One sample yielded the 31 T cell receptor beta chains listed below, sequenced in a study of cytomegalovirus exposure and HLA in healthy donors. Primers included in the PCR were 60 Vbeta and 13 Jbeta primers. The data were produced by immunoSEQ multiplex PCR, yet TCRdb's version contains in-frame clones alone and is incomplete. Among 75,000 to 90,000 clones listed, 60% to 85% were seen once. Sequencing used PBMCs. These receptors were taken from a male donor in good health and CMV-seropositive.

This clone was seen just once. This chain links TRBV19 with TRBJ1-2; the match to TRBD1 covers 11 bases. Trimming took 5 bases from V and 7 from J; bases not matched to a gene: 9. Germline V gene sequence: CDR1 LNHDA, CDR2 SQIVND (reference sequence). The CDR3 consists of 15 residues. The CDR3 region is CASSGTGGFLSGYTF. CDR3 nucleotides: TGTGCCAGTAGTGGGACAGGGGGTTTTTTGTCTGGCTACACCTTC.

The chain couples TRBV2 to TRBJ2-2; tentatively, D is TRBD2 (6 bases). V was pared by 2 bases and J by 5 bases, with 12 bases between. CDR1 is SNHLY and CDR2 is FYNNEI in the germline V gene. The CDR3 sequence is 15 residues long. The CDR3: CASSESGGGTGELFF. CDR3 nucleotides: TGTGCCAGCAGTGAATCTGGGGGAGGAACCGGGGAGCTGTTTTTT.

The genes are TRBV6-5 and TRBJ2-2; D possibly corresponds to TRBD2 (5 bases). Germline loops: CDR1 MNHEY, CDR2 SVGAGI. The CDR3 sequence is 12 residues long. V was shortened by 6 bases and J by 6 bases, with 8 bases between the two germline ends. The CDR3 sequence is CASSLGAGELFF. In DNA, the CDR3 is TGTGCCAGCAGCCTCGGGGCCGGGGAGCTGTTTTTT.

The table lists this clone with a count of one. Here the CDR3 DNA reads TGTGCCAGCACTCGGGACAGGACCTACGAGCAGTACTTC. Translated, it gives CASTRDRTYEQYF. This chain joins TRBV7-2 and TRBJ2-7; 8 bases are a match to TRBD1. V gave up 7 bases and J gave up 2 bases; unmatched junction bases: 4. The CDR3 extends over 13 amino acids. In germline, CDR1 is SGHTA, CDR2 FQGNSA. Together with reference TRBV7-2 and TRBJ2-7, the CDR3 gives the full variable domain: GAGVSQSPSNKVTEKGKDVELRCDPISGHTALYWYRQSLGQGLEFLIYFQGNSAPDKSGLPSDRFSAERTGGSVSTLTIQRTQQEDSAVYLCASTRDRTYEQYFGPGTRLTVT.

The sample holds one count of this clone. The CDR3 reads CASSYSLAINEQFF. The CDR3 DNA reads as TGTGCCAGCAGTTATTCACTAGCCATCAATGAGCAGTTCTTC. The chain couples TRBV6-5 to TRBJ2-1; TRBD2 might be the D (6 bases). Looked up from germline, CDR1 is MNHEY and CDR2 is SVGAGI. The length of the CDR3 is 14 residues. Trimming left V 3 bases short and J 6 bases short, with 12 bases between.

The CDR3: CASSIGLKANYGYTF. The CDR3 DNA is TGTGCCAGTAGTATTGGCCTTAAAGCGAACTATGGCTACACCTTC. The V and J genes are TRBV19 and TRBJ1-2; no firm D call. The CDR3 runs 15 residues. V was clipped by 3 bases and J by 2 bases, with 13 bases between them. Looked up from germline, CDR1 is LNHDA and CDR2 is SQIVND (reference sequence).

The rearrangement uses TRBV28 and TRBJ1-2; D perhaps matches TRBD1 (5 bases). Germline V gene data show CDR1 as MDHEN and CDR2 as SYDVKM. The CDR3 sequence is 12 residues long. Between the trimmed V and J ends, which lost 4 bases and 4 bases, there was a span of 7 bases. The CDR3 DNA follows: TGTGCCAGCAGTTCGCAGGGCTATGGCTACACCTTC. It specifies CASSSQGYGYTF.

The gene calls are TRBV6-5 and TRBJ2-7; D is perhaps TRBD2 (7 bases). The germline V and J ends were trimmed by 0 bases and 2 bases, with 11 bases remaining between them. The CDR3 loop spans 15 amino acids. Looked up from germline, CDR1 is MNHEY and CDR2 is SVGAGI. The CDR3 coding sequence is TGTGCCAGCAGTTACTCGGGGGGGCAGACCTACGAGCAGTACTTC. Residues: CASSYSGGQTYEQYF.

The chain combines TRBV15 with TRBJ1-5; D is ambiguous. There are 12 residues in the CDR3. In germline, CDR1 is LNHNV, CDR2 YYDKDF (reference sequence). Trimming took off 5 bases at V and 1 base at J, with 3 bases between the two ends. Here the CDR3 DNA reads TGTGCCACCAGCGAGAGCAATCAGCCCCAGCATTTT. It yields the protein CATSESNQPQHF.

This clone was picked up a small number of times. DNA of the CDR3: TGCAGCGCAGCTCGGGACACCGACTCTGGGGCCAACGTCCTGACTTTC. Protein sequence: CSAARDTDSGANVLTF. The J gene is TRBJ2-6, the V gene TRBV29-1, with D maybe TRBD1 (6 bases). Trimming took off 7 bases at V and 0 bases at J, with 16 bases between the two ends. The CDR3 covers 16 residues. From germline, CDR1 is SQVTM and CDR2 ANQGSEA. The full variable domain, rest sourced from reference TRBV29-1 and TRBJ2-6, is SAVISQKPSRDICQRGTSLTIQCQVDSQVTMMFWYRQQPGQSLTLIATANQGSEATYESGFVIDKFPISRPNLTFSTLTVSNMSPEDSSIYLCSAARDTDSGANVLTFGAGSRLTVL.

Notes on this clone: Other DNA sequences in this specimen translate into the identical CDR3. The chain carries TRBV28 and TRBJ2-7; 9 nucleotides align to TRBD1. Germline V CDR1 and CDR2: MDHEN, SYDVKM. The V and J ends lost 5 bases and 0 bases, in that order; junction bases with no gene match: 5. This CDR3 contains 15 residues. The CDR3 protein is CASSTRTGVSYEQYF. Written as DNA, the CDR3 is TGTGCCAGCAGTACACGGACAGGGGTCTCCTACGAGCAGTACTTC.

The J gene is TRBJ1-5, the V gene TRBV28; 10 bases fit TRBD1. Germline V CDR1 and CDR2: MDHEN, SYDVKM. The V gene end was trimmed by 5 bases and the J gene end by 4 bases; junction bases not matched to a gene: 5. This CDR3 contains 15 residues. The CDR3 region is CASSVTGGVNQPQHF. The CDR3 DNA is TGTGCCAGCAGTGTGACAGGGGGCGTTAATCAGCCCCAGCATTTT. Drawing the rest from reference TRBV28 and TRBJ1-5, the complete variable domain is DVKVTQSSRYLVKRTGEKVFLECVQDMDHENMFWYRQDPGLGLRLIYFSYDVKMKEKGDIPEGYSVSREKKERFSLILESASTNQTSMYLCASSVTGGVNQPQHFGDGTRLSIL.

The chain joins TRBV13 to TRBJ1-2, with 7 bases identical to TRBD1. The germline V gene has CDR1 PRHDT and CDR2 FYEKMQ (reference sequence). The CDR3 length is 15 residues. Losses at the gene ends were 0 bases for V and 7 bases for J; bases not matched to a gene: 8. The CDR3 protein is CASSLGRQGGSGYTF. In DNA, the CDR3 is TGTGCCAGCAGCTTAGGGAGACAGGGTGGAAGTGGCTACACCTTC.

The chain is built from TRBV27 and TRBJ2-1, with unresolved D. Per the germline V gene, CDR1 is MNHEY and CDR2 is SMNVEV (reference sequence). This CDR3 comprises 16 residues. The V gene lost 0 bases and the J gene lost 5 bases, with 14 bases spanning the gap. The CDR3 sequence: CASSLSYGLLNNEQFF. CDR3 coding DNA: TGTGCCAGCAGTTTATCATACGGTTTGTTAAACAATGAGCAGTTCTTC.

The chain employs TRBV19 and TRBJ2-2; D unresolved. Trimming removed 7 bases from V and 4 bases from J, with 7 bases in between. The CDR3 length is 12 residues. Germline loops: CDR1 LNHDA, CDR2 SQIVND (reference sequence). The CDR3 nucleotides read TGTGCCAGTACGCGACTCACCGGGGAGCTGTTTTTT. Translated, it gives CASTRLTGELFF. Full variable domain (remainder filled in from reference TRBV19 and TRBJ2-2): DGGITQSPKYLFRKEGQNVTLSCEQNLNHDAMYWYRQDPGQGLRLIYYSQIVNDFQKGDIAEGYSVSREKKESFPLTVTSAQKNPTAFYLCASTRLTGELFFGEGSRLTVL.

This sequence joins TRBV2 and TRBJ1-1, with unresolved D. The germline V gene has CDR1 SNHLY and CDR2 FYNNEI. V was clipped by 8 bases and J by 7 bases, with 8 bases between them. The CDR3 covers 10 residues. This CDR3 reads CASGVGEAFF. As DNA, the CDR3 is TGTGCCAGCGGAGTCGGTGAAGCTTTCTTT.

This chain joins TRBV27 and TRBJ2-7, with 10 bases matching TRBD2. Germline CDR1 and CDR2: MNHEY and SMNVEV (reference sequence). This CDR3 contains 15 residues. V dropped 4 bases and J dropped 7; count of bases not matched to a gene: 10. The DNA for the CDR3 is TGTGCCAGCAGTTGGGCCGGGACTAGCGCAGGGGAGCAGTACTTC. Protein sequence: CASSWAGTSAGEQYF.

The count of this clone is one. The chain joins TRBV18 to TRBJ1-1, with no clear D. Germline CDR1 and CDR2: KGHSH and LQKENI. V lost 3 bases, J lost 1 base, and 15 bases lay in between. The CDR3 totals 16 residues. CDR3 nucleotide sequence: TGTGCCAGCTCACCGGGAGTGGTGAGCGGGAACACTGAAGCTTTCTTT. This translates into CASSPGVVSGNTEAFF. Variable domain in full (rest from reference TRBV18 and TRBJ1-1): NAGVMQNPRHLVRRRGQEARLRCSPMKGHSHVYWYRQLPEEGLKFMVYLQKENIIDESGMPKERFSAEFPKEGPSILRIQQVVRGDSAAYFCASSPGVVSGNTEAFFGQGTRLTVV.

The CDR3 protein is CASSFLAGAQETQYF. The DNA for the CDR3 is TGTGCCAGCAGCTTTCTAGCGGGGGCACAAGAGACCCAGTACTTC. The rearrangement joins TRBV7-8 to TRBJ2-5; 10 bases fit TRBD2. CDR1 and CDR2 from the germline V gene are SGHVS and FQNEAQ. Trimming cost V 3 bases and J 2 bases; bases outside gene matches: 3. The CDR3 has 15 residues.

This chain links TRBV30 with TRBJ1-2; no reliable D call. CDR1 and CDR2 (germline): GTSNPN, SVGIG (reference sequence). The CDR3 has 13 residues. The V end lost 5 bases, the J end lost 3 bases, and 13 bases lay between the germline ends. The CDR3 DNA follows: TGTGCCTGGTTTAGTTGGTCACACTATGGCTACACCTTC. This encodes CAWFSWSHYGYTF.

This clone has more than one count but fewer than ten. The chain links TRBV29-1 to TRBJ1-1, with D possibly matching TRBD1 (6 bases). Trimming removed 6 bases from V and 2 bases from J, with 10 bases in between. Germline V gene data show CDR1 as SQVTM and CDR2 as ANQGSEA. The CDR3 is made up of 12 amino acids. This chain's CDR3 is CSVGAANTEAFF. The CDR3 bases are TGCAGCGTGGGGGCCGCTAACACTGAAGCTTTCTTT.

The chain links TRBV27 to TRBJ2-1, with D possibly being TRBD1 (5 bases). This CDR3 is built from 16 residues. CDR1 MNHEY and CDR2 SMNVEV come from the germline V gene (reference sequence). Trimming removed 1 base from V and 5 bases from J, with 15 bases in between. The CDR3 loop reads CASSLYPRGPDNEQFF. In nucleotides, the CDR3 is TGTGCCAGCAGTTTATATCCAAGGGGCCCGGACAATGAGCAGTTCTTC.

In DNA form, the CDR3 reads TGTGCCAGCAGCTTAGCGGGGGGGCTATCCGGGGAGCTGTTTTTT. It codes for CASSLAGGLSGELFF. J is TRBJ2-2 and V is TRBV5-4; the match to TRBD2 covers 10 bases. Per the germline V gene, CDR1 is SGHNT and CDR2 is YYREEE (reference sequence). V shed 2 bases, J shed 6 bases, and the junction held 4 bases outside the gene matches. CDR3 length: 15 residues.

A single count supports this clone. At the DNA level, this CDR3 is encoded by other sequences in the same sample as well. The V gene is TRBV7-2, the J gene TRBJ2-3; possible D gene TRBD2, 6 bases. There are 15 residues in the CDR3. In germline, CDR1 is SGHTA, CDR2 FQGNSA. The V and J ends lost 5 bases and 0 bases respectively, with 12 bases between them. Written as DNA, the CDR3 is TGTGCCAGCAGCCCGGACTACCTGAGCACAGATACGCAGTATTTT. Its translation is CASSPDYLSTDTQYF.

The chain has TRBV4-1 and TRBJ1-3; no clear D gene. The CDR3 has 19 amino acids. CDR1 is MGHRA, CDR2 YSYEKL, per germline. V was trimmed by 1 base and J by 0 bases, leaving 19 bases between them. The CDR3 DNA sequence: TGCGCCAGCAGCCAAGTTTTTCGCGGTCCCGGTCGCTCTGGAAACACCATATATTTT. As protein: CASSQVFRGPGRSGNTIYF.

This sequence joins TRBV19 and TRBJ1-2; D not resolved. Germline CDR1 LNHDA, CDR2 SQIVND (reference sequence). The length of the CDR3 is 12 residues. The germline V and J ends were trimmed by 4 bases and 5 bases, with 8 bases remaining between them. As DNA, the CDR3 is TGTGCCAGTAGTAAGTCGGTTTATGGCTACACCTTC. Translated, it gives CASSKSVYGYTF.

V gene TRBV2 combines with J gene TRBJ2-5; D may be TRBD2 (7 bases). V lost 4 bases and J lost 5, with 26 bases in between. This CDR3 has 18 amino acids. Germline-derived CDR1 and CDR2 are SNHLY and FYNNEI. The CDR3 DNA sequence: TGTGCCAGCAGTGGAGCCTCGGGGGGCGCTTCGCCGGCTGAGACCCAGTACTTC. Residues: CASSGASGGASPAETQYF. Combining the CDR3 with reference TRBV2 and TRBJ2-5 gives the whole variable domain EPEVTQTPSHQVTQMGQEVILRCVPISNHLYFYWYRQILGQKVEFLVSFYNNEISEKSEIFDDQFSVERPDGSNFTLKIRSTKLEDSAMYFCASSGASGGASPAETQYFGPGTRLLVL.

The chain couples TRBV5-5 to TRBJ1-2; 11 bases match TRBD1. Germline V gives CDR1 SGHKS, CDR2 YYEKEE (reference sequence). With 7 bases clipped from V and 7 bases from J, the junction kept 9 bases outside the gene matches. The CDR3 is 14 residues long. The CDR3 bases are TGTGCCAGCGCTGCCGGGACAGGGGGATGTGGCTACACCTTC. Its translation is CASAAGTGGCGYTF.

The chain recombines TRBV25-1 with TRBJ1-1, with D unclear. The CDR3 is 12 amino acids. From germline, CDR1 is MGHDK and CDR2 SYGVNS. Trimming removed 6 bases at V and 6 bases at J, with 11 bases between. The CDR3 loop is CASSPQEPEAFF. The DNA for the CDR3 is TGTGCCAGCAGCCCTCAAGAGCCTGAAGCTTTCTTT. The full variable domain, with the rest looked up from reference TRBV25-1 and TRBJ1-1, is EADIYQTPRYLVIGTGKKITLECSQTMGHDKMYWYQQDPGMELHLIHYSYGVNSTEKGDLSSESTVSRIRTEHFPLTLESARPSHTSQYLCASSPQEPEAFFGQGTRLTVV.

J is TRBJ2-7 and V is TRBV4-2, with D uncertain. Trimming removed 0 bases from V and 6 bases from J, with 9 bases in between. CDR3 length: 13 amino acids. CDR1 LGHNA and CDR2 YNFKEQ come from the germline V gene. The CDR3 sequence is CASSQDLEREQYF. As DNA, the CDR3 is TGTGCCAGCAGCCAAGACTTAGAACGCGAGCAGTACTTC.

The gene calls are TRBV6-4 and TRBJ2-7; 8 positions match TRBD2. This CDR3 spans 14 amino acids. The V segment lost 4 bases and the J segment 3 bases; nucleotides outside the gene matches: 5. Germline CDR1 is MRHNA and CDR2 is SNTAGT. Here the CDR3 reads CASSASGTSYEQYF. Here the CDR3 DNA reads TGTGCCAGCAGTGCTTCCGGGACTAGCTACGAGCAGTACTTC.